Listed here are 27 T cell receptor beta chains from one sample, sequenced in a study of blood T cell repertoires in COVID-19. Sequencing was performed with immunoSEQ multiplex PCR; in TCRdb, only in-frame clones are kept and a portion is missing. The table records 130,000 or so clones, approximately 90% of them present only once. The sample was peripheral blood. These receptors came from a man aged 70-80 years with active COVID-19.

The CDR3 bases are TGTGCCAGCAGTCAGGGGGGGACAGGACCCTACGAGCAGTACTTC. It specifies CASSQGGTGPYEQYF. J is TRBJ2-7 and V is TRBV2; D perhaps matches TRBD1 (8 bases). This CDR3 has 15 amino acids. Trimming shortened V by 5 bases and J by 2 bases, and 16 bases separated the two germline ends. Germline loops: CDR1 SNHLY, CDR2 FYNNEI.

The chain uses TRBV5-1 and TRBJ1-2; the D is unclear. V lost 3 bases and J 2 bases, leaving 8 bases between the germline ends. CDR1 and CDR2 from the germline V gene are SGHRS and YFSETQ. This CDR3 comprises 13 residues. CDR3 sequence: CASSSPENYGYTF. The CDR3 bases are TGCGCCAGCAGCTCACCCGAGAACTATGGCTACACCTTC.

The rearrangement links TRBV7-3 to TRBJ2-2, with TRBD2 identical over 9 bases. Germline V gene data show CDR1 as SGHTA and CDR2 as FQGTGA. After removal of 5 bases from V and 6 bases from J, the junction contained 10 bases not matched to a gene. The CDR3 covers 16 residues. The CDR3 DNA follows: TGTGCCAGCAGCCCCTCTAGCGGGATAGGGGCCGGGGAGCTGTTTTTT. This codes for CASSPSSGIGAGELFF.

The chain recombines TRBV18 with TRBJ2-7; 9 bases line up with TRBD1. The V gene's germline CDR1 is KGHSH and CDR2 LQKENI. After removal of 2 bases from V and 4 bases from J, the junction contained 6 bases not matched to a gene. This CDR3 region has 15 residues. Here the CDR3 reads CASSPSGQGSYEQYF. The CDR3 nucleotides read TGTGCCAGCTCACCATCGGGACAGGGCTCTTACGAGCAGTACTTC.

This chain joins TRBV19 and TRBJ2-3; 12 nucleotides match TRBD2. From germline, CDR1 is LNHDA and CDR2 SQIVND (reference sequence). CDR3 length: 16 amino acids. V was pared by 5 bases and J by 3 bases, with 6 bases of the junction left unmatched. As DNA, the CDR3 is TGTGCCAGTAGTGTCGGGACTAGCGGGTGGACAGATACGCAGTATTTT. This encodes CASSVGTSGWTDTQYF. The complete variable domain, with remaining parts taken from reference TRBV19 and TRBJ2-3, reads DGGITQSPKYLFRKEGQNVTLSCEQNLNHDAMYWYRQDPGQGLRLIYYSQIVNDFQKGDIAEGYSVSREKKESFPLTVTSAQKNPTAFYLCASSVGTSGWTDTQYFGPGTRLTVL.

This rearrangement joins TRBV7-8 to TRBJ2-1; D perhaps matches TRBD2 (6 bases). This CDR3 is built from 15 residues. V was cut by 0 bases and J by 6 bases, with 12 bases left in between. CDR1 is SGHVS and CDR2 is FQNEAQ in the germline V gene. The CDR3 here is CASSLAGGRVNEQFF. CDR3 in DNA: TGTGCCAGCAGCTTAGCGGGGGGTCGGGTCAATGAGCAGTTCTTC.

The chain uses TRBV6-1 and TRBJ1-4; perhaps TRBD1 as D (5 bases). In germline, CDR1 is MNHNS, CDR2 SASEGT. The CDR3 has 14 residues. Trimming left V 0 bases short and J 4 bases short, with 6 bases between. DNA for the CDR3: TGTGCCAGCAGTGAAGCGGGACTTAATGAAAAACTGTTTTTT. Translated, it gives CASSEAGLNEKLFF.

The chain's CDR3 is CASSGLAGERNEQFF. The CDR3 DNA follows: TGCGCCAGCAGCGGACTAGCGGGAGAAAGGAATGAGCAGTTCTTC. This sequence joins TRBV5-1 and TRBJ2-1; 13 nucleotides align to TRBD2. The V gene end was trimmed by 4 bases and the J gene end by 7 bases; junction bases not matched to a gene: 5. The CDR3 runs 15 residues. The germline V gene encodes CDR1 SGHRS and CDR2 YFSETQ.

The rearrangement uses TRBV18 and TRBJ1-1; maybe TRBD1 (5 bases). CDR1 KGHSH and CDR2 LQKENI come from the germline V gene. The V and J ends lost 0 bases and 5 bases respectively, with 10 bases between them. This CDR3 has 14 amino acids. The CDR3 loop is CASSPPVAGTEAFF. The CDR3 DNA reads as TGTGCCAGCTCACCACCGGTGGCAGGGACTGAAGCTTTCTTT.

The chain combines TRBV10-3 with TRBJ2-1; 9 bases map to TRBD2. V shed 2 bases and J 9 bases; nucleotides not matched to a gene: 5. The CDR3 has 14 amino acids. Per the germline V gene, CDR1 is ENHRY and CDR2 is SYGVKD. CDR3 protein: CAISEGTSTPEQFF. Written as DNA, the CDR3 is TGTGCCATCAGTGAGGGGACTAGCACTCCTGAGCAGTTCTTC.

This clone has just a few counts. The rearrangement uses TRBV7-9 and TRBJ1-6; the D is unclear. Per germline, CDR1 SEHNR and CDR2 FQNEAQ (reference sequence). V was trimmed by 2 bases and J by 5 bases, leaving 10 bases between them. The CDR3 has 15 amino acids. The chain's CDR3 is CASSLQAVDNSPLHF. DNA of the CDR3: TGTGCCAGCAGCTTACAGGCCGTAGATAATTCACCCCTCCACTTT.

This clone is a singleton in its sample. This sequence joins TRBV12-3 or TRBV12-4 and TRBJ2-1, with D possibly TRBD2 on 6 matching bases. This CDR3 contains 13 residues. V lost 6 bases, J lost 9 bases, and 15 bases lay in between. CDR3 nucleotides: TGTGCCAGCAGCCCCGCAGGGCGGGGTGAGCAGTTCTTC. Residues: CASSPAGRGEQFF.

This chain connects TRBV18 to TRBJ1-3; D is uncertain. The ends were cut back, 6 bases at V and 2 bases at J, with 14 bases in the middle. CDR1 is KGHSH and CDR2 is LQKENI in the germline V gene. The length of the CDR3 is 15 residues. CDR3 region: CASSKEGMAGNTIYF. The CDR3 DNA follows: TGTGCCAGCTCTAAGGAGGGAATGGCTGGAAACACCATATATTTT.

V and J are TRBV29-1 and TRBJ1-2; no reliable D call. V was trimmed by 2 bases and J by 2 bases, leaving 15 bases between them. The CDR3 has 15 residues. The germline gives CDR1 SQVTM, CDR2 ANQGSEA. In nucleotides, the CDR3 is TGCAGCGTTGAACCCGGGTCCAGCGGAAACTATGGCTACACCTTC. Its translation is CSVEPGSSGNYGYTF. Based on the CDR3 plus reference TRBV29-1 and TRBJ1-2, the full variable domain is SAVISQKPSRDICQRGTSLTIQCQVDSQVTMMFWYRQQPGQSLTLIATANQGSEATYESGFVIDKFPISRPNLTFSTLTVSNMSPEDSSIYLCSVEPGSSGNYGYTFGSGTRLTVV.

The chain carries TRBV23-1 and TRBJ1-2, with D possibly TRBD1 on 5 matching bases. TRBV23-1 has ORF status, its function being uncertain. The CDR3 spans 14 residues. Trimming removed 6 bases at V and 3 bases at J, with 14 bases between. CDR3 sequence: CASSYPREDYGYTF. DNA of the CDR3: TGCGCCAGCAGCTACCCCAGGGAGGACTATGGCTACACCTTC.

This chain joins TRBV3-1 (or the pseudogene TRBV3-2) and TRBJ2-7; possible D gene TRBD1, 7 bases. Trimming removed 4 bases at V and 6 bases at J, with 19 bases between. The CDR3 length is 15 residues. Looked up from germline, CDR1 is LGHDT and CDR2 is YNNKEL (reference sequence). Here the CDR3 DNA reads TGTGCCAGCAGCCCCTCGGGGGACAGAACCTTCGAGCAGTACTTC. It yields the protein CASSPSGDRTFEQYF.

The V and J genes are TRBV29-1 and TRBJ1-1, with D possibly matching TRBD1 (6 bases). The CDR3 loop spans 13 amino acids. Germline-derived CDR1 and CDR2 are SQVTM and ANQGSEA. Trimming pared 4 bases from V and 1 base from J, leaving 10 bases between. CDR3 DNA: TGCAGCGTTGGGGCAGGGGAGAACACTGAAGCTTTCTTT. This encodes CSVGAGENTEAFF.

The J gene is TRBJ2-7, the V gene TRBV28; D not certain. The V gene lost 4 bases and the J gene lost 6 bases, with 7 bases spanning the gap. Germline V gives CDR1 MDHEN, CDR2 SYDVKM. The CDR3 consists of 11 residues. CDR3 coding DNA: TGTGCCAGCAGTTCAAGCCTCGAGCAGTACTTC. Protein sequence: CASSSSLEQYF.

DNA for the CDR3: TGTGCCTGGAGTGTACATCAGGGTGGCCCCCAGTACTTC. As protein: CAWSVHQGGPQYF. The chain is built from TRBV30 and TRBJ2-5; possibly TRBD1 for D (5 bases). Germline V gives CDR1 GTSNPN, CDR2 SVGIG (reference sequence). This CDR3 has 13 amino acids. Trimming stripped 0 bases from V and 9 bases from J, with 14 bases between.

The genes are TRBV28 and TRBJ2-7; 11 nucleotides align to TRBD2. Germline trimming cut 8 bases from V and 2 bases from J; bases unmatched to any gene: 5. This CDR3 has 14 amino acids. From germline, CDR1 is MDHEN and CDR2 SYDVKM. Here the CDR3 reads CASLTSGKTYEQYF. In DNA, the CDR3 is TGTGCCAGCTTGACTAGCGGGAAGACCTACGAGCAGTACTTC.

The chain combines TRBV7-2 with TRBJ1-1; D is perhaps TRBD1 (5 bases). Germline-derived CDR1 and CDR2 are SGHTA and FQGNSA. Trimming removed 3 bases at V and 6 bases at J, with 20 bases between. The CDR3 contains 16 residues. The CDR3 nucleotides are TGTGCCAGCAGCTTGATGCAGGGCAGAGCGGGGTCTGAAGCTTTCTTT. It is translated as CASSLMQGRAGSEAFF.

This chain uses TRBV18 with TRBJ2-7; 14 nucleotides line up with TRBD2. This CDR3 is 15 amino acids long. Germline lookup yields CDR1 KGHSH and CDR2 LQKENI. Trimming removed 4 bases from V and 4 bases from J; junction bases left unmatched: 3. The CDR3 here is CASSLGLAGDYEQYF. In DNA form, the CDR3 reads TGTGCCAGCTCACTGGGACTAGCGGGAGATTACGAGCAGTACTTC. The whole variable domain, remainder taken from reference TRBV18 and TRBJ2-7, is NAGVMQNPRHLVRRRGQEARLRCSPMKGHSHVYWYRQLPEEGLKFMVYLQKENIIDESGMPKERFSAEFPKEGPSILRIQQVVRGDSAAYFCASSLGLAGDYEQYFGPGTRLTVT.

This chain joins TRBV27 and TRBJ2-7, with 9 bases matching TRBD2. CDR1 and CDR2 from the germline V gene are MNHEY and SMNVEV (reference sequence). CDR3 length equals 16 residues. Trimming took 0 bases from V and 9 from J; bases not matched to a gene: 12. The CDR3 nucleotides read TGTGCCAGCAGTTTATCGCAGCGGGAGGTCCTTCCTGCGCAGTACTTC. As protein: CASSLSQREVLPAQYF.

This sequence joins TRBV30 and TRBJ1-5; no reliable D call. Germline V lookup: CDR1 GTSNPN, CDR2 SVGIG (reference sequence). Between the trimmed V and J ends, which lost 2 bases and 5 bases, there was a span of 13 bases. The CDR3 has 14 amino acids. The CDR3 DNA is TGTGCCTGGAGTTCGCCAAGACTGTATCAGCCCCAGCATTTT. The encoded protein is CAWSSPRLYQPQHF.

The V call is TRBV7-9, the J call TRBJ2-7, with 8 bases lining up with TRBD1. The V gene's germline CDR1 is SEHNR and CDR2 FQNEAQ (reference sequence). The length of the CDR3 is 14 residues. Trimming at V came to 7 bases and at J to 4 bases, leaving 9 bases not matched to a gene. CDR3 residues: CASTLTGGRYEQYF. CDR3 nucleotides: TGTGCCAGCACCCTAACAGGGGGTCGGTACGAGCAGTACTTC.

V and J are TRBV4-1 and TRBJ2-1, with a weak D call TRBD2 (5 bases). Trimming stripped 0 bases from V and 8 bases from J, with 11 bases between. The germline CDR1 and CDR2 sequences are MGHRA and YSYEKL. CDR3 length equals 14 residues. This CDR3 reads CASSQETTLDEQFF. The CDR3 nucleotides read TGCGCCAGCAGCCAAGAGACCACACTAGATGAGCAGTTCTTC.

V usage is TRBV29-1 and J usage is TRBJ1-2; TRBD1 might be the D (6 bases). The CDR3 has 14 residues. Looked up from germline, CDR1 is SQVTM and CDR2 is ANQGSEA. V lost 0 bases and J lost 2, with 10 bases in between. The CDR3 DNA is TGCAGCGTTGAAGATCGAACAGGGAACTATGGCTACACCTTC. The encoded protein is CSVEDRTGNYGYTF.